The following is a T cell receptor (beta chain) sequence with its context. This clonotype occurred many times. Its antigen target is currently unknown. Qualities for individual bases were not recorded, and no much larger clone is one base off. This sample stems from a study of molecular identifiers for immune sequencing clone quantification (dated by TCRdb to the late 2010s). Background for the entire study: For a replicate experiment, RNA from around 20,000 or 99,000 naive CD8 T cells was divided into five aliquots, of which four were sequenced. This methods study benchmarked molecular-identifier clustering-based TCR repertoire sequencing (MIDCIRS) and TCR RNA copy counting, using CD8 T cells to do so.

Libraries were made using PCR. TCRdb names NextSeq 500 as the instrument used. Bulk TCR libraries were generated as previously described, with the TCR primers listed in Table S5 used. The Qiagen AllPrep DNA/RNA kit was used to purify total RNA. Before analysis, reads from multiple sequencing runs of the same library were pooled. The source study handled its data this way. Reads were retained only if an exact TCR constant sequence was present, and the retained reads were trimmed to 150 nt and grouped according to their 12-nt molecular barcodes. Reads inside each barcode group were sub-clustered using a 15% Levenshtein threshold, and a quality-weighted consensus sequence was constructed for each RNA molecule. Non-functional sequences were filtered out, along with any lower-count sequence sitting one edit away from another sequence. Based on a fit of two negative binomial distributions, barcode sub-clusters having less than 20% of the maximum read count were discarded. The raw public data were reprocessed by TCRdb itself: fastp quality trimming at Q25, MiXCR clonotype calling, in-frame beta chains only. All rows with the same CDR3 protein become a single entry with the most common DNA and genes. The V and J calls and clone size are TCRdb's, not the authors'. This sample is represented by approximately 590,000 distinct CDR3 sequences; 25% of them were singletons. Clones ranked in the top ten supply 0.78% of the sample.

Naive CD8 T cell libraries were made from 20,000 to 1,000,000 sorted cells using 10%, 30% or 50% of purified RNA. Naive CD8 T cells were FACS-sorted as CD8+CD4-CCR7+CD45RA+ on a BD FACSAria II into RLT Plus buffer. Nine to eleven TCR copies' worth of Jurkat RNA were spiked into roughly 19,000-1,000,000 naive CD8 T cell samples to test detection sensitivity. Enrichment of CD8 T cells was performed with RosetteSep CD8+ T Cell Enrichment Cocktail and Ficoll-Paque, after which ACK red cell lysis was carried out. On the study overall, not on this receptor specifically: In CMV-specific effector cells, clones with more than 20 RNA copies contained over 99% of molecules, whereas in naive cells such clones contained under 1% of molecules. Spiked-in Jurkat TCR RNA equivalent to a single cell was reported to be detectable even among more than 900,000 naive CD8 T cells. Modeling gave about 3 recovered TCR RNA copies per cell versus approximately 10 by digital PCR, implying about 30% capture efficiency. The sizes of highly expanded clones could end up underestimated when identical TCR molecules share a barcode. Naive libraries contained spiked-in Jurkat TCR RNA (roughly ten copies' worth), which is not part of the donor repertoire. When barcode sub-clustering was not used, chimeric consensus sequences inflated TCR diversity, with chimeras reaching as high as 47%.

V loses 8 bases, J loses 1 base, and the germline ends lie 9 bases apart. Including cysteine and phenylalanine, the CDR3 has 12 amino acids. The sequence is cut down to CDR3 DNA, 36 bases in frame from base 1. In the germline V gene (reference sequence), CDR1 corresponds to MNHEY and CDR2 to SMNVEV. Sequenced input: naive CD8+ T cells from blood, with Jurkat cell RNA spiked in. Interpreted using the paper, the cell subset or site label stands for: FACS-sorted CD8+CD4-CCR7+CD45RA+ naive T cells. The sequence is built from TRBV27 and TRBJ2-7, with the D gene call left open. The sequence was collected from a human donor in good health. Some libraries in this study had Jurkat cell RNA spiked in. The nucleotide sequence reads as follows: TGTGCCAGCCTCGGCCCTTCCTACGAGCAGTACTTC. Translated, this gives CASLGPSYEQYF.